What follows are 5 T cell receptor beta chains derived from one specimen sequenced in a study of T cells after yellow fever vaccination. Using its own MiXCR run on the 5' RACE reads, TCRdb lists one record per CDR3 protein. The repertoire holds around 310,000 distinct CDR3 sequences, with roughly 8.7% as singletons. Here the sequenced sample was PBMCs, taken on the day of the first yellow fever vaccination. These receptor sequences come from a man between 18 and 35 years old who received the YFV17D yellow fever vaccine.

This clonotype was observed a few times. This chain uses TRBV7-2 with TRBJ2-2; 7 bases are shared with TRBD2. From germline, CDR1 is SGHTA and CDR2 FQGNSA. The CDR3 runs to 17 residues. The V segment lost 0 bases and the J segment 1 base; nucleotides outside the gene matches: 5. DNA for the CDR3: TGTGCCAGCAGCTTAGCAGTGTCTAGCGGGAACACCGGGGAGCTGTTTTTT. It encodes CASSLAVSSGNTGELFF.

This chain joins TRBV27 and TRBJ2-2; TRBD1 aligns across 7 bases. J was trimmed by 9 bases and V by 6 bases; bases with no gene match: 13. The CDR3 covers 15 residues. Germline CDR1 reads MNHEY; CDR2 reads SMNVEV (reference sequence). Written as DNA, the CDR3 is TGTGCCAGCAGAACCCGGGACAGAGGGGCCCGGGAGCTGTTTTTT. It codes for CASRTRDRGARELFF.

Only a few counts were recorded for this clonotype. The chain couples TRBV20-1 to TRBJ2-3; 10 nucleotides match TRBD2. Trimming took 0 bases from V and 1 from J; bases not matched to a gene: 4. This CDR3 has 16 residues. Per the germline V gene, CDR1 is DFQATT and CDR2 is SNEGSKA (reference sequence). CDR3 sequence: CSARDPGTSGTDTQYF. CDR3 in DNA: TGCAGTGCTAGAGATCCCGGGACTAGCGGCACAGATACGCAGTATTTT.

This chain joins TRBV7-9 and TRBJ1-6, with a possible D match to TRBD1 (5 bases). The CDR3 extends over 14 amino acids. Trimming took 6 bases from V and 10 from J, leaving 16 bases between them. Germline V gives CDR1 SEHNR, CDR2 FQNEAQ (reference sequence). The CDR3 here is CASSGTTERSPLHF. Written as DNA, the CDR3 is TGTGCCAGCAGTGGGACCACCGAAAGATCACCCCTCCACTTT. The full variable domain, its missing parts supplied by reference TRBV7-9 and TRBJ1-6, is DTGVSQNPRHKITKRGQNVTFRCDPISEHNRLYWYRQTLGQGPEFLTYFQNEAQLEKSRLLSDRFSAERPKGSFSTLEIQRTEQGDSAMYLCASSGTTERSPLHFGNGTRLTVT.

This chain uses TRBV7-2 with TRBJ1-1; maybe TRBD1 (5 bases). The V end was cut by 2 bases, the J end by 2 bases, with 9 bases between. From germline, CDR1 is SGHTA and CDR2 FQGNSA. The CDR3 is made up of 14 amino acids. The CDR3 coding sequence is TGTGCCAGCAGCTTAATTTGGGACAACACTGAAGCTTTCTTT. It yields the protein CASSLIWDNTEAFF.